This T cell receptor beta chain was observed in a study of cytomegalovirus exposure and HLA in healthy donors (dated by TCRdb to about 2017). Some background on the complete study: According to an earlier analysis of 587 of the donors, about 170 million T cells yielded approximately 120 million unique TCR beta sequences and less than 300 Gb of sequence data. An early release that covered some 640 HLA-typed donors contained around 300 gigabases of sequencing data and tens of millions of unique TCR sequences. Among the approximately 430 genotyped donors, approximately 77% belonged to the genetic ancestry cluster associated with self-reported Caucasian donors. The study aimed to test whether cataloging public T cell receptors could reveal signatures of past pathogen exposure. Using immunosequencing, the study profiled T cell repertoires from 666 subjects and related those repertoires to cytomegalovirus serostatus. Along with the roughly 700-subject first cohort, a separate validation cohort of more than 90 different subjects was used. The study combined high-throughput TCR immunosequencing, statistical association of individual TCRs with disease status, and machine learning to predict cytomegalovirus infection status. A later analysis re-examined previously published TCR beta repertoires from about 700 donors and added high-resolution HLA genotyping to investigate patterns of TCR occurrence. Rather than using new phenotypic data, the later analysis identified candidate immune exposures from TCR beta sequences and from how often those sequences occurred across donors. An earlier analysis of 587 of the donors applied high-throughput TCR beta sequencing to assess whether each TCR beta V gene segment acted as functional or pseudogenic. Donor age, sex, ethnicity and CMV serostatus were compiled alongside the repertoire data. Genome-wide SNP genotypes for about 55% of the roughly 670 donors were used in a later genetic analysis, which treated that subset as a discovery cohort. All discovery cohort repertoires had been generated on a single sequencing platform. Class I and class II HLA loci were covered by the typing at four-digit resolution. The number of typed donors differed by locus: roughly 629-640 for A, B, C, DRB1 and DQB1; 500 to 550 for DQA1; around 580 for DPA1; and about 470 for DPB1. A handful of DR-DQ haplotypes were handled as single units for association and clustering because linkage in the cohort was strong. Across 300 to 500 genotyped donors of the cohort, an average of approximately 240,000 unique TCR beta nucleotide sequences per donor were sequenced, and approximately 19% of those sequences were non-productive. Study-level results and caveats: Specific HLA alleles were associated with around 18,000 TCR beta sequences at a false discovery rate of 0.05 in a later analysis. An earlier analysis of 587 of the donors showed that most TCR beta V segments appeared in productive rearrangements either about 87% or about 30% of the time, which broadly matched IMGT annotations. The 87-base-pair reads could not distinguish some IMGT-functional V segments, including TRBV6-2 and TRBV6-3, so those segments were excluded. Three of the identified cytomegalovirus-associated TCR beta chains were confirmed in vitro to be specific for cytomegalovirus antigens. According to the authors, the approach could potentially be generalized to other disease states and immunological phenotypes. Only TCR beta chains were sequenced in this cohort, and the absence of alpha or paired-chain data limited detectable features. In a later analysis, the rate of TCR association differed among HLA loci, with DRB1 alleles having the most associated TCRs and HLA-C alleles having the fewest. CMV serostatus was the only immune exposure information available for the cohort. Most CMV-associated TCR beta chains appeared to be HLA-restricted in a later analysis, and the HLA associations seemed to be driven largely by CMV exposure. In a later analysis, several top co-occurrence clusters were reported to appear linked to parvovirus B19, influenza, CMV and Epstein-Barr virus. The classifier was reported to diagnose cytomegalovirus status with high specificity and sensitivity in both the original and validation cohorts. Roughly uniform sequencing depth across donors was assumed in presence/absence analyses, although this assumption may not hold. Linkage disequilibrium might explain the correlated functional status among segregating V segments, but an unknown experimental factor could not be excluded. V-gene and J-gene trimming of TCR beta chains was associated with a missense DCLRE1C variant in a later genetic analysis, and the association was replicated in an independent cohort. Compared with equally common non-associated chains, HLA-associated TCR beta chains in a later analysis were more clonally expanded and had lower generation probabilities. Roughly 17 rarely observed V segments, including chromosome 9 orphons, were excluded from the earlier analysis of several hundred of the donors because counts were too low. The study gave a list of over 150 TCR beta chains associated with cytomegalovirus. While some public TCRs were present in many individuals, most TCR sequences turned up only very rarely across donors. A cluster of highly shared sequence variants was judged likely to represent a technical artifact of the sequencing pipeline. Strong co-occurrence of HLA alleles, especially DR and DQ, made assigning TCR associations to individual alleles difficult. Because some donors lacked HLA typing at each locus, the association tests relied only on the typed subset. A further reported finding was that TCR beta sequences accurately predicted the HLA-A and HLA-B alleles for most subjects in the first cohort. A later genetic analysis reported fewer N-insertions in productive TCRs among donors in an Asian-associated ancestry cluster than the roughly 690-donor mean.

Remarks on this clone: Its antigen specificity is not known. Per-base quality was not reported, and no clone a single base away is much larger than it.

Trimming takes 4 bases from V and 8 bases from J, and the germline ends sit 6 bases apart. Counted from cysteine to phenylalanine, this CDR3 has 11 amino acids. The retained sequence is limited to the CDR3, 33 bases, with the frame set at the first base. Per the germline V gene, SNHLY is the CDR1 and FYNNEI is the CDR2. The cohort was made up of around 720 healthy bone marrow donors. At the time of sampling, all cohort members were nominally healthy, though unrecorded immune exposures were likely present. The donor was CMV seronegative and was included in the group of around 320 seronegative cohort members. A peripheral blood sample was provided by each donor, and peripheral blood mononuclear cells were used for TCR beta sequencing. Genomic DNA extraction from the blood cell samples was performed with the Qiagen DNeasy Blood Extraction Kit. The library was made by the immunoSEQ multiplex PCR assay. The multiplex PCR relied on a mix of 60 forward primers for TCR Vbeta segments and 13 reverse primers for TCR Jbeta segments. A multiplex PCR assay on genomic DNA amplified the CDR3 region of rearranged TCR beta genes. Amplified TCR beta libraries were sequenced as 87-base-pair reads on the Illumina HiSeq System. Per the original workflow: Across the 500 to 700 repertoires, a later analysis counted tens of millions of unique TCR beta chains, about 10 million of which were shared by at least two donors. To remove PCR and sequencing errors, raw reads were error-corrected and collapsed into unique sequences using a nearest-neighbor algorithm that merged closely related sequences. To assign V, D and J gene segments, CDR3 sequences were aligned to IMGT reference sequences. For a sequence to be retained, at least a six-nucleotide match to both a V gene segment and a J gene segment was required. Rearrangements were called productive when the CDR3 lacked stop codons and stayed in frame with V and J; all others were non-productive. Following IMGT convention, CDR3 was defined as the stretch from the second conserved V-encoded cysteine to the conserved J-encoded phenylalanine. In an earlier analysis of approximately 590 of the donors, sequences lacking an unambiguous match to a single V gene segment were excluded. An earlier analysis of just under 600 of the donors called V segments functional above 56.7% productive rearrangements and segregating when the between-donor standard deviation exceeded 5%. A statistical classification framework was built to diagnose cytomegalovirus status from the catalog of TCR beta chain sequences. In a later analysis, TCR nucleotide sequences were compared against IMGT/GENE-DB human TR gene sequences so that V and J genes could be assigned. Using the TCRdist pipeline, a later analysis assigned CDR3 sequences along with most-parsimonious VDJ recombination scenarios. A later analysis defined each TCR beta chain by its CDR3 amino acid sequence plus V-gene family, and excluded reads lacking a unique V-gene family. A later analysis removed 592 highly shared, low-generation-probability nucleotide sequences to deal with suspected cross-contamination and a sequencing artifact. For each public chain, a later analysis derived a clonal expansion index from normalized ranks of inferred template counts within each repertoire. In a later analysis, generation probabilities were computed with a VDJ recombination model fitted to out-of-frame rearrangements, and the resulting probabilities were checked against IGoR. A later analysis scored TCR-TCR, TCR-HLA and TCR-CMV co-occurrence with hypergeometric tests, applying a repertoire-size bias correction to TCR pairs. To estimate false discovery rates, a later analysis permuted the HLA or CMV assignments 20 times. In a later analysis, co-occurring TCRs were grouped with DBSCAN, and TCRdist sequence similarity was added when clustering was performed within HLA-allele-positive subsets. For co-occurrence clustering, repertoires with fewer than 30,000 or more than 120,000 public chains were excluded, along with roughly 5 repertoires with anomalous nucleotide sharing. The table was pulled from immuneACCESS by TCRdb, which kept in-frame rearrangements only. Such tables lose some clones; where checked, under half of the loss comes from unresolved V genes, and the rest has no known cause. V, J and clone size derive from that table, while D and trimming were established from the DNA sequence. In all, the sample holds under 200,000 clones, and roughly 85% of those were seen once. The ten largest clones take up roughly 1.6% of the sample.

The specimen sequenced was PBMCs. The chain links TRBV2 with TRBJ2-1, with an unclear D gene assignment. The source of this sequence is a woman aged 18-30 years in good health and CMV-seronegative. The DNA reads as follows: TGTGCCAGCAGTGCCTCGGATGAGCAGTTCTTC. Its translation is CASSASDEQFF.